This paragraph covers one T cell receptor (beta chain) sequence. Its antigen has not been determined. Per-base qualities were not stored, and no clone one base away is much larger. The donors were healthy, HIV-negative adults with no recently reported acute infections or vaccinations. All donors were Caucasian adults living in Nashville, Tennessee, USA. CD4+ T cells were enriched by magnetic negative selection; naive cells were then positively selected on CD45RA, and the negative fraction formed the memory subset. After blood collection by leukapheresis, PBMCs were isolated using Ficoll-Histopaque density gradient centrifugation and then cryopreserved in the vapor phase of liquid nitrogen. Analytical flow cytometry was used to check the purity and quantity of every magnetically sorted T cell population. Genomic DNA was isolated from each sorted fraction and quantified by UV absorbance on a Nanodrop 2000c.

Using the deep immunoSEQ assay, multiplex PCR amplified TCR CDR3 regions from genomic DNA. Genomic DNA extracted from each cell subset was distributed evenly over all wells of several immunoSEQ 96-well plates, and each plate served as one replicate. For sorted subsets, each replicate PCR was loaded with roughly 190 ng genomic DNA, equivalent to some 27,000 T cell genomes. Purified libraries were measured with a Qubit 3.0 fluorometer, size-checked on a Bioanalyzer 2100, and measured again with the KAPA Library Quantification kit. Every immunoSEQ 96-well plate was sequenced on a dedicated single-read 150-cycle Illumina NextSeq 550 flow cell. On the study's bioinformatics: Because the immunoSEQ output held only junctional sequences and lacked quality scores, the filtering could not match the filtering applied to full-length reads. To assign V/J genes and CDR3, sequences were annotated against IMGT germline references using PyIR, a Python wrapper for IgBLAST v1.9. Reads were filtered out if the reads had weak V/J assignments (E-value above 1e-6), no CDR3, stop codons, out-of-frame junctions, or ambiguous translated residues. V3J clonotypes were defined as sequences sharing an identical inferred V gene, J gene, and CDR3 amino acid sequence. The percentage overlap between two repertoires was calculated by dividing the number of shared unique clonotypes by the size of the smaller repertoire. RTK rarefaction, the Chao1 estimator, and Recon v2.1 estimates of unobserved clonotypes were used to assess repertoire richness. OLGA was used to compute generation probabilities for all TCRbeta clonotypes that the gDNA method yielded from a few donors. In TCRdb, the immuneACCESS table is reduced to in-frame sequences with V and J assigned. These tables do not hold every clone; where another copy was compared, an unresolved V gene accounts for under half, and the others remain unexplained. V, J and clone size were drawn from that table, and D and trimming were deduced from the DNA. The sample table shows some 2,100,000 clones, and under 97% are seen once. In total, the top ten clones hold roughly 0.13% of the sample.

CDR1 and CDR2, looked up from the germline V gene (reference sequence), are MNHNY and SVGAGI. V and J are trimmed by 5 bases and 2 bases, and the gene matches miss 4 bases of the junction. The CDR3, from cysteine to phenylalanine, totals 15 residues. Only the CDR3 DNA is retained, 45 bases long and in frame from the first base. The data stem from a study of shared clonotypes between healthy human individuals (TCRdb year 2020). The study in broad terms: Three men and a couple of women, aged 18 to 49 years, made up the cohort. For each donor, CD4 naive and CD4 memory were each run on three plates, CD8 naive on two plates, and CD8 memory on one plate. To estimate repertoire size and how much clonotypes are shared between individuals, the study performed deep sequencing of blood TCR repertoires from roughly five healthy adults. To increase sequencing depth and limit assay-specific biases, different laboratories used diverse techniques to prepare libraries and sequence TCR repertoires. Per donor, leukapheresis produced somewhere between about 0.9 and 9.5 billion PBMCs.

Overall study results and their limits: Because the study included a small number of donors, the genetic and exposure-history diversity represented was limited. Incomplete sequencing was indicated by rarefaction of sorted-subset datasets, despite the large sequencing depth. Naive subsets generally had larger estimated clonotype richness than memory subsets. Across a handful of donors, around 5% of naive CD4, roughly 3.3% of naive CD8, under 2.5% of memory CD4, and 0.4% to 0.45% of memory CD8 clonotypes were shared. Compared with non-shared clonotypes, the clonotypes found in all four sorted-subset donors had higher generation probabilities. Based on pairwise subsampling, the degree of clonotype sharing among donors was expected to be affected by sequencing depth. Sampling was limited to blood, and TCR repertoires in tissue likely differ from TCR repertoires in blood.

This sequence originates from a man between 18 and 35 years old in good health. The sequence links TRBV6-6 to TRBJ1-3, with 9 bases matching TRBD1. Sequencing used naive CD4+ T cells sorted from blood. Sample cell subset or site, as interpreted from the label and publication: CD45RA+ positively selected. DNA sequence: TGTGCCAGCAGTGCCGGGACAGGGACTGGAAACACCATATATTTT. Translated, it gives CASSAGTGTGNTIYF.